These 10 T cell receptor beta chains share one sample of origin, sequenced in a study of T cell responses to AZD1222 COVID-19 vaccine. TCRdb's table, derived via immunoSEQ multiplex PCR, lists solely in-frame clones and lacks some. There are about 140,000 clones in the sample; 80% to 95% occur only once, and less than 2.5% lies in the top ten. Specimen: peripheral blood, collected on day 0 of AZD1222 vaccination. The receptors derive from an adult in good health.

This chain joins TRBV11-3 and TRBJ1-5; D is perhaps TRBD1 (6 bases). Trimming shortened V by 10 bases and J by 3 bases, and 31 bases separated the two germline ends. The CDR3 is 19 amino acids. Germline loops: CDR1 SGHNT, CDR2 YENEEA. DNA for the CDR3: TGTGCCAACGGAACGGTCGGCCGGGGGCGGCCGACAATCAATCAGCCCCAGCATTTT. It specifies CANGTVGRGRPTINQPQHF. The variable domain in full, completed from reference TRBV11-3 and TRBJ1-5, reads EAGVVQSPRYKIIEKKQPVAFWCNPISGHNTLYWYLQNLGQGPELLIRYENEEAVDDSQLPKDRFSAERLKGVDSTLKIQPAELGDSAVYLCANGTVGRGRPTINQPQHFGDGTRLSIL.

This clone has more than one count but fewer than ten. V usage is TRBV5-4 and J usage is TRBJ2-2; D ambiguous. The germline CDR1 and CDR2 sequences are SGHNT and YYREEE (reference sequence). V gave up 4 bases and J gave up 5 bases, with 9 bases separating them. This CDR3 is built from 13 residues. CDR3 in DNA: TGTGCCAGCAGCAACGGACCAACCGGGGAGCTGTTTTTT. It translates to CASSNGPTGELFF.

This chain joins TRBV2 and TRBJ1-2; D ambiguous. The CDR3 loop spans 16 amino acids. V shed 7 bases and J shed 1 base, with 19 bases lying between them. From germline, CDR1 is SNHLY and CDR2 FYNNEI. CDR3 loop: CASKSSGLALNYGYTF. The CDR3 region has the DNA TGTGCCAGCAAGAGTTCCGGACTTGCTCTTAACTATGGCTACACCTTC.

The V gene is TRBV7-7, the J gene TRBJ2-5, with TRBD2 matching over 11 bases. The V segment lost 4 bases and the J segment 4 bases; nucleotides outside the gene matches: 5. The germline V gene has CDR1 SSHAT and CDR2 FNYEAQ (reference sequence). This CDR3 is built from 15 residues. The chain's CDR3 is CASSSSGGTGETQYF. As DNA, the CDR3 is TGTGCCAGCAGCTCTAGCGGGGGGACCGGAGAGACCCAGTACTTC.

The V gene is TRBV7-8, the J gene TRBJ2-7; TRBD2 is a possible D gene (5 bases). In germline, CDR1 is SGHVS, CDR2 FQNEAQ. The CDR3 extends over 16 amino acids. The V end was cut by 5 bases, the J end by 5 bases, with 22 bases between. As DNA, the CDR3 is TGTGCCAGCAGCCCGCCCAGTTCGTGGGAGTATAACGAGCAGTACTTC. This translates into CASSPPSSWEYNEQYF.

The chain recombines TRBV5-1 with TRBJ2-1; D perhaps matches TRBD2 (5 bases). The germline V gene encodes CDR1 SGHRS and CDR2 YFSETQ. Trimming removed 2 bases at V and 7 bases at J, with 10 bases between. This CDR3 is 13 amino acids long. CDR3 protein: CASSFEGVNEQFF. CDR3 nucleotide sequence: TGCGCCAGCAGCTTTGAGGGAGTTAATGAGCAGTTCTTC.

The CDR3 coding sequence is TGTGCCAGCAGCGCCCCGAGGGACAGGGTCTATAGCAATCAGCCCCAGCATTTT. The encoded protein is CASSAPRDRVYSNQPQHF. The chain joins TRBV7-2 to TRBJ1-5; 9 bases align to TRBD1. Looked up from germline, CDR1 is SGHTA and CDR2 is FQGNSA. V gave up 5 bases and J gave up 0 bases; unmatched junction bases: 11. This CDR3 region has 18 residues. Together with reference TRBV7-2 and TRBJ1-5, the CDR3 gives the full variable domain: GAGVSQSPSNKVTEKGKDVELRCDPISGHTALYWYRQSLGQGLEFLIYFQGNSAPDKSGLPSDRFSAERTGGSVSTLTIQRTQQEDSAVYLCASSAPRDRVYSNQPQHFGDGTRLSIL.

V is TRBV2 and J is TRBJ2-3; D remains ambiguous. The CDR3 contains 12 residues. Trimming removed 6 bases from V and 4 bases from J, with 8 bases in between. CDR1 is SNHLY and CDR2 is FYNNEI in the germline V gene. The CDR3 DNA is TGTGCCAGCAGGTCCCAGGCAGATACGCAGTATTTT. Amino acid sequence: CASRSQADTQYF.

The chain recombines TRBV27 with TRBJ1-2; TRBD1 matches at 9 bases. Germline V gene lookup returns CDR1 MNHEY and CDR2 SMNVEV (reference sequence). The junction had 10 bases not matched to a gene; V was cut back by 4 bases and J by 10 bases. This CDR3 region has 14 residues. The CDR3 region is CASSSRTGDRDYTF. DNA for the CDR3: TGTGCCAGCAGTTCCCGGACAGGGGACCGAGACTACACCTTC.

The chain recombines TRBV5-1 with TRBJ1-2; 11 bases are a match to TRBD1. The length of the CDR3 is 16 residues. Trimming cost V 3 bases and J 7 bases; bases outside gene matches: 11. Germline V gene data show CDR1 as SGHRS and CDR2 as YFSETQ. In nucleotides, the CDR3 is TGCGCCAGCAGCTCCCAACCGGGACAGGGGGTCTCTGGCTACACCTTC. Protein sequence: CASSSQPGQGVSGYTF.